Listed below are T cell receptor beta chains from one sample, sequenced in a study of cytomegalovirus exposure and HLA in healthy donors. Repertoires were generated with immunoSEQ multiplex PCR, while TCRdb's copy carries only in-frame clones and drops some. In total, the table holds around 42,000 clones. The sample consisted of PBMCs. The receptors derive from a man younger than 45 in good health and CMV-seronegative. Each CDR3 is given without its conserved first and last residue.

V gene: TRBV5-1
CDR3 protein: ASSSEGRGTDTQY

V gene: TRBV5-1
CDR3 protein: ASSKDWQYREQY

V gene: TRBV4-1
CDR3 protein: ASSQRTGETEAF

V gene: TRBV6-5
CDR3 protein: ASLRAGQRTEAF

V gene: TRBV30
CDR3 protein: AWSSIKVGGASQPQH

V gene: TRBV4-2
CDR3 protein: ASSQPSGGPGEQY

V gene: TRBV5-4
CDR3 protein: ASSGPGLKNTEAF

V gene: TRBV7-2
CDR3 protein: ASSLGQGPRTQY

V gene: TRBV18
CDR3 protein: ASSPLSTDTQY

V gene: TRBV4-1
CDR3 protein: ASSQIAGTGVEQY

V gene: TRBV5-1
CDR3 protein: ASSLVAGGQETQY

V gene: TRBV28
CDR3 protein: ASSLSGQAQETQY

V gene: TRBV6-5
CDR3 protein: ASSYSTGSYNSPLH

V gene: TRBV4-2
CDR3 protein: ASSQAGRAGNYGYT

V gene: TRBV7-2
CDR3 protein: ASSLRPYTQY

V gene: TRBV15
CDR3 protein: ATSRVTGTGSYEQY

V gene: TRBV19
CDR3 protein: ASSIGGDRGNQPQH

V gene: TRBV4-2
CDR3 protein: ASSQDSSGSYNEQF